This is a list of T cell receptor beta chains from one sample in a study of CD8 T cells in Susac syndrome. TCRdb redid the calling of the immunoSEQ multiplex PCR reads with MiXCR, one entry per CDR3 protein. The table includes some 450,000 distinct CDR3 sequences, around 85% detected once. The sequenced material came from CD8+ T cells from PBMCs. The receptors were gathered from a human donor with multiple sclerosis. CDR3s include the opening cysteine and the closing phenylalanine or tryptophan. D genes are given only for firm matches. The size of a clone is reported for some rows only, either as once, few or many, or as a class for expanded clones.

clone_size: few; j_call: TRBJ2-7; d_call: .; v_call: TRBV3-1; cdr3_nt: TGTGCCAGCAGCCCTCGGACTACGGCCCCCTACGAGCAGTACTTC; cdr3_aa: CASSPRTTAPYEQYF
clone_size: .; j_call: TRBJ1-6; d_call: .; v_call: TRBV4-1; cdr3_nt: TGCGCCAGCAGCCAAGACGGCGGGGTATCTTCACCCCTCCACTTT; cdr3_aa: CASSQDGGVSSPLHF
clone_size: .; j_call: TRBJ2-7; d_call: .; v_call: TRBV12-3/TRBV12-4; cdr3_nt: TGTGCCAGCAGTCCACAGGACTGGCTCGGGGGCGAGCAGTACTTC; cdr3_aa: CASSPQDWLGGEQYF
clone_size: .; j_call: TRBJ1-5; d_call: TRBD1; v_call: TRBV28; cdr3_nt: TGTGCCAGCAACAACTGGGACAGCCGCAATCAGCCCCAGCATTTT; cdr3_aa: CASNNWDSRNQPQHF
clone_size: .; j_call: TRBJ2-1; d_call: TRBD2; v_call: TRBV12-3/TRBV12-4; cdr3_nt: TGTGCCAGCAGTTTTAGCGGGAGGGCCCTCGTTTGGTCCTACAATGAGCAGTTCTTC; cdr3_aa: CASSFSGRALVWSYNEQFF
clone_size: .; j_call: TRBJ1-1; d_call: .; v_call: TRBV29-1; cdr3_nt: TGCAGCGGGAACCTACAGGGAACTGAAGCTTTCTTT; cdr3_aa: CSGNLQGTEAFF
clone_size: .; j_call: TRBJ2-7; d_call: .; v_call: TRBV27; cdr3_nt: TGTGCCAGCAGTCTCGGGACACCTTCCTACGAGCAGTACTTC; cdr3_aa: CASSLGTPSYEQYF
clone_size: once; j_call: TRBJ1-1; d_call: .; v_call: TRBV21-1; cdr3_nt: TGTGCCAGCAGCAAACCGAATAGAGCCGAGCGAGCTTTCTTT; cdr3_aa: CASSKPNRAERAFF
clone_size: .; j_call: TRBJ2-3; d_call: .; v_call: TRBV30; cdr3_nt: TGTGCCTGGAGTTATCACGGGGGGCGACCCCGGCCAGATACGCAGTATTTT; cdr3_aa: CAWSYHGGRPRPDTQYF
clone_size: .; j_call: TRBJ1-2; d_call: .; v_call: TRBV18; cdr3_nt: TGTGCCAGCTCACCAGAATACTCCCTACTGGGCCACACCTTC; cdr3_aa: CASSPEYSLLGHTF
clone_size: .; j_call: TRBJ2-2; d_call: .; v_call: TRBV29-1; cdr3_nt: TGCAGCGGGATACGGGCGAACACCGGGGAGCTGTTTTTT; cdr3_aa: CSGIRANTGELFF
clone_size: few; j_call: TRBJ2-5; d_call: TRBD1; v_call: TRBV6-6; cdr3_nt: TGTGCCAGCAGTTACTCACAGGGGGTGAGGGAGACCCAGTACTTC; cdr3_aa: CASSYSQGVRETQYF
clone_size: .; j_call: TRBJ2-7; d_call: TRBD1; v_call: TRBV10-3; cdr3_nt: TGTGCCATCAGTGTTTCGGGACAGCAGAGCTCCTACGAGCAGTACTTC; cdr3_aa: CAISVSGQQSSYEQYF
clone_size: .; j_call: TRBJ1-1; d_call: .; v_call: TRBV29-1; cdr3_nt: TGCAGCGTTGAGGGGGGACCGAACACTGAAGCTTTCTTT; cdr3_aa: CSVEGGPNTEAFF
clone_size: .; j_call: TRBJ2-7; d_call: .; v_call: TRBV10-3; cdr3_nt: TGTGCCATCAGGGCGGGGACAGAGTCCTACGAGCAGTACTTC; cdr3_aa: CAIRAGTESYEQYF
clone_size: .; j_call: TRBJ2-3; d_call: TRBD2; v_call: TRBV4-2; cdr3_nt: TGTGCCAGCAGCCAAGATTTCGGGAGGTATGGAACAGATACGCAGTATTTT; cdr3_aa: CASSQDFGRYGTDTQYF
clone_size: once; j_call: TRBJ1-5; d_call: .; v_call: TRBV6-5; cdr3_nt: TGTGCCAGCAGTGAGTTCCCCAGCAATCAGCCCCAGCATTTT; cdr3_aa: CASSEFPSNQPQHF
clone_size: once; j_call: TRBJ2-1; d_call: TRBD2; v_call: TRBV30; cdr3_nt: TGTGCCTGGAGTGGTTATCCCGCCTCCAGCGGGATAGCTGGTGAGCAGTTCTTC; cdr3_aa: CAWSGYPASSGIAGEQFF
clone_size: .; j_call: TRBJ2-1; d_call: TRBD1; v_call: TRBV5-1; cdr3_nt: TGCGCCTGGCGGACAGGGGGCGATGAGCAGTTCTTC; cdr3_aa: CAWRTGGDEQFF
clone_size: .; j_call: TRBJ1-4; d_call: TRBD1; v_call: TRBV6-6; cdr3_nt: TGTGCCAGCAGTTACGGGGACAGACCTAATGAAAAACTGTTTTTT; cdr3_aa: CASSYGDRPNEKLFF
clone_size: .; j_call: TRBJ1-1; d_call: .; v_call: TRBV29-1; cdr3_nt: TGCAGCGTTTGGAACACTGAAGCTTTCTTT; cdr3_aa: CSVWNTEAFF
clone_size: .; j_call: TRBJ1-1; d_call: .; v_call: TRBV2; cdr3_nt: TGTGCCAAATTGACAGAAATGAACACTGAAGCTTTCTTT; cdr3_aa: CAKLTEMNTEAFF